The 8 T cell receptor beta chains listed next were all sequenced from one sample in a study of shared clonotypes between healthy human individuals (dated by TCRdb to between 2020 and 2021). Preparation of the library involved the immunoSEQ multiplex PCR assay. The clones in this table, taken by TCRdb from immuneACCESS, are in-frame only. Not every clone is retained; where verified, under half of the shortfall comes from an unresolved V gene, and the cause of the rest is unknown. Present in this sample are about 1 million clones, roughly 80% of which were seen just once. Around 1.5% of the sample goes to the ten largest clones. Sequencing used memory CD4+ T cells sorted from blood. The cell subset or site label on this specimen signifies: CD45RA-negative fraction. Receptor source: a man between 18 and 29 years old in good health.

The chain carries TRBV10-3 and TRBJ2-7, with D uncertain. Germline V gene data show CDR1 as ENHRY and CDR2 as SYGVKD. Trimming pared 5 bases from V and 0 bases from J, leaving 11 bases between. CDR3 size: 14 residues. The CDR3 DNA sequence: TGTGCCATCAGTCCCAGGAGAAACTCCTACGAGCAGTACTTC. This gives the protein CAISPRRNSYEQYF.

The chain couples TRBV30 to TRBJ2-7; D tentatively reads TRBD1 or TRBD2 (5 bases each). Germline CDR1 and CDR2: GTSNPN and SVGIG (reference sequence). CDR3 length equals 13 residues. V was pared by 2 bases and J by 7 bases, with 15 bases between. CDR3 residues: CAWSPYGTKEQYF. The CDR3 region has the DNA TGTGCCTGGAGTCCCTACGGGACCAAAGAGCAGTACTTC.

In DNA form, the CDR3 reads TGTGCCAGCAGCTTAGTACTAATTCCCGGGACTAGCGGGGGGGCCTGGGAGACCCAGTACTTC. Encoded protein: CASSLVLIPGTSGGAWETQYF. The V call is TRBV7-8, the J call TRBJ2-5, with 16 bases lining up with TRBD2. After removal of 1 base from V and 5 bases from J, the junction contained 16 bases not matched to a gene. This CDR3 is built from 21 residues. The germline V gene has CDR1 SGHVS and CDR2 FQNEAQ.

This sequence joins TRBV27 and TRBJ1-4; perhaps TRBD1 as D (6 bases). The CDR3 extends over 14 amino acids. From germline, CDR1 is MNHEY and CDR2 SMNVEV (reference sequence). Between the trimmed V and J ends, which lost 4 bases and 8 bases, there was a span of 14 bases. In DNA form, the CDR3 reads TGTGCCAGCAGTTCCGCGGGAAGGGGGGAAAAACTGTTTTTT. It yields the protein CASSSAGRGEKLFF. The whole variable domain, filled in from reference TRBV27 and TRBJ1-4, reads EAQVTQNPRYLITVTGKKLTVTCSQNMNHEYMSWYRQDPGLGLRQIYYSMNVEVTDKGDVPEGYKVSRKEKRNFPLILESPSPNQTSLYFCASSSAGRGEKLFFGSGTQLSVL.

In this sample, this clone turned up a few times. Additional DNA sequences in this sample encode the identical CDR3. This chain links TRBV5-1 with TRBJ2-1; no clear D. CDR1 is SGHRS, CDR2 YFSETQ, per germline. This CDR3 is 12 amino acids long. V lost 4 bases and J lost 7, with 9 bases in between. The CDR3, as DNA: TGCGCCAGCAGCCCCCCCGGGAATGAGCAGTTCTTC. This sequence encodes CASSPPGNEQFF. The complete variable domain, with remaining parts taken from reference TRBV5-1 and TRBJ2-1, reads KAGVTQTPRYLIKTRGQQVTLSCSPISGHRSVSWYQQTPGQGLQFLFEYFSETQRNKGNFPGRFSGRQFSNSRSEMNVSTLELGDSALYLCASSPPGNEQFFGPGTRLTVL.

As DNA, the CDR3 is TGTGCCAGTAGTAACGGTCCAGGGGCCAACGTCCTGACTTTC. It is translated as CASSNGPGANVLTF. This sequence joins TRBV19 and TRBJ2-6; D is undetermined. CDR1 is LNHDA, CDR2 SQIVND, per germline (reference sequence). V was trimmed by 4 bases and J by 4 bases, leaving 8 bases between them. The length of the CDR3 is 14 residues.

Note on this clone: This probably arose from a read error, given a far larger clone one base away. The chain joins TRBV12-2 to TRBJ1-6. TRBV12-2 is noted as a pseudogene. The CDR3 is made up of 15 amino acids. CDR3 DNA: TGTGCAAGTCGCTTTGCTACGGTCTGGGATTCACCCCTCCACTTT. This encodes CASRFATVWDSPLHF.

CDR3 region: CATSRDKSQETQYF. In nucleotides, the CDR3 is TGTGCCACCAGCAGGGACAAGAGCCAAGAGACCCAGTACTTC. This sequence joins TRBV15 and TRBJ2-5; tentative D call: TRBD1 (5 bases). Trimming took off 3 bases at V and 1 base at J, with 9 bases between the two ends. The CDR3 contains 14 residues. Germline V lookup: CDR1 LNHNV, CDR2 YYDKDF (reference sequence).